These 27 T cell receptor beta chains were all obtained from the same sample, sequenced in a study of cytomegalovirus exposure and HLA in healthy donors listed by TCRdb under 2017. Libraries came from the immunoSEQ multiplex PCR assay. For the multiplex PCR, a mixture combining 60 forward primers for TCR Vbeta segments and 13 reverse primers for TCR Jbeta segments was used. TCRdb obtained this table from immuneACCESS and retained in-frame rearrangements with V and J assigned. These tables miss some clones; where compared with another copy, unresolved V genes account for less than half of the shortfall, and the remainder is unexplained. The sample table shows 80,000 to 95,000 clones, and 78% are seen once. The top ten hold under 7% of the sample. Sequences were obtained from PBMCs. The origin of the receptors is a man younger than 30 in good health and CMV-seropositive.

The rearrangement joins TRBV15 to TRBJ2-1, with no clear D. The CDR3 consists of 13 residues. Germline loops: CDR1 LNHNV, CDR2 YYDKDF (reference sequence). Trimming pared 0 bases from V and 4 bases from J, leaving 4 bases between. The CDR3 DNA reads TGTGCCACCAGCAGAGACCCGTACAATGAGCAGTTCTTC. Translated: CATSRDPYNEQFF.

The chain is built from TRBV10-3 and TRBJ2-1; 10 bases align to TRBD2. The CDR3 is 16 residues long. Germline CDR1 reads ENHRY; CDR2 reads SYGVKD. The ends lost 6 bases at V and 6 bases at J; junction bases unmatched: 11. In nucleotides, the CDR3 is TGTGCCATCAGGGAAAACCTAGCGGGGGTTTCCAATGAGCAGTTCTTC. The encoded protein is CAIRENLAGVSNEQFF.

This clone was seen once. V usage is TRBV7-3 and J usage is TRBJ1-2; TRBD1 aligns across 11 bases. The V gene's germline CDR1 is SGHTA and CDR2 FQGTGA. Trimming removed 5 bases from V and 7 bases from J; junction bases left unmatched: 6. The CDR3 length is 14 residues. CDR3 DNA sequence: TGTGCCAGCAGCAAGGGACAGGGGGAAAGTGGCTACACCTTC. Translated, it gives CASSKGQGESGYTF.

The chain couples TRBV29-1 to TRBJ2-5, with 11 bases fitting TRBD1. Germline CDR1 SQVTM, CDR2 ANQGSEA. The J segment lost 4 bases and the V segment lost 7 bases, leaving 17 bases of the junction unmatched. The CDR3 has 17 residues. Here the CDR3 DNA reads TGCAGCGCGAGGACAGGGGGCGGAAGAAGGCTAGGAGAGACCCAGTACTTC. This translates into CSARTGGGRRLGETQYF.

V gene TRBV9 combines with J gene TRBJ1-1; the D is unclear. The CDR3 sequence is 15 residues long. Germline V gene data show CDR1 as SGDLS and CDR2 as YYNGEE. V was clipped by 0 bases and J by 3 bases, with 12 bases between them. CDR3: CASSVATFLDTEAFF. CDR3 sequence (DNA): TGTGCCAGCAGCGTAGCTACATTCCTAGACACTGAAGCTTTCTTT. The full variable domain, completed using reference TRBV9 and TRBJ1-1, is DSGVTQTPKHLITATGQRVTLRCSPRSGDLSVYWYQQSLDQGLQFLIQYYNGEERAKGNILERFSAQQFPDLHSELNLSSLELGDSALYFCASSVATFLDTEAFFGQGTRLTVV.

CDR3: CASSQAPGQGRMNTEAFF. The CDR3, as DNA: TGCGCCAGCAGCCAAGCTCCAGGACAGGGCAGAATGAACACTGAAGCTTTCTTT. This rearrangement joins TRBV4-1 to TRBJ1-1; 8 bases align to TRBD1. Germline loops: CDR1 MGHRA, CDR2 YSYEKL. The length of the CDR3 is 18 residues. V dropped 1 base and J dropped 0; count of bases not matched to a gene: 10.

V and J are TRBV29-1 and TRBJ2-7, with TRBD2 as a possible D gene (5 bases). The CDR3 sequence is 13 residues long. Germline-derived CDR1 and CDR2 are SQVTM and ANQGSEA. V lost 5 bases and J 2 bases, leaving 13 bases between the germline ends. The CDR3 sequence: CSVNIRGTYEQYF. In DNA, the CDR3 is TGCAGCGTTAATATAAGAGGGACCTACGAGCAGTACTTC.

The CDR3 protein is CSVVTPHGELFF. Written as DNA, the CDR3 is TGCAGCGTTGTTACTCCTCACGGGGAGCTGTTTTTT. J is TRBJ2-2 and V is TRBV29-1, with D uncertain. The CDR3 runs to 12 residues. V shed 4 bases and J shed 7 bases, with 10 bases lying between them. Germline V gene lookup returns CDR1 SQVTM and CDR2 ANQGSEA.

CDR3 bases: TGTGCCAGCAGGACTAGCGGGAGAAACGAGCAGTACTTC. Translated: CASRTSGRNEQYF. This chain uses TRBV7-8 with TRBJ2-7, with 12 bases that match TRBD2. CDR3 size: 13 residues. CDR1 SGHVS and CDR2 FQNEAQ come from the germline V gene. Trimming took 6 bases from V and 5 from J; bases not matched to a gene: 2.

This clone appeared once. J is TRBJ2-3 and V is TRBV5-4; unclear D gene. Germline-derived CDR1 and CDR2 are SGHNT and YYREEE (reference sequence). The CDR3 is 12 residues long. V lost 2 bases, J lost 2 bases, and 3 bases lay in between. The CDR3 reads CASSLATDTQYF. CDR3 DNA sequence: TGTGCCAGCAGCTTAGCCACAGATACGCAGTATTTT.

V gene TRBV7-8 combines with J gene TRBJ2-7; 10 nucleotides align to TRBD2. Trimming cost V 0 bases and J 3 bases; bases outside gene matches: 8. Germline V gene sequence: CDR1 SGHVS, CDR2 FQNEAQ. The CDR3 has 17 amino acids. The CDR3 here is CASSLAGGLASFYEQYF. In DNA form, the CDR3 reads TGTGCCAGCAGCTTAGCGGGGGGACTAGCGAGCTTCTACGAGCAGTACTTC.

The V and J genes are TRBV2 and TRBJ2-1; 7 bases are a match to TRBD2. The CDR3 loop spans 18 amino acids. Germline CDR1 SNHLY, CDR2 FYNNEI. V dropped 0 bases and J dropped 8; count of bases not matched to a gene: 16. CDR3 loop: CASSEASLWTRVRDEQFF. CDR3 sequence (DNA): TGTGCCAGCAGTGAAGCCAGTTTATGGACTAGAGTTCGGGATGAGCAGTTCTTC.

The chain recombines TRBV6-1 with TRBJ2-7, with D perhaps TRBD2 (6 bases). The germline V gene has CDR1 MNHNS and CDR2 SASEGT. The length of the CDR3 is 12 residues. Trimming removed 6 bases at V and 7 bases at J, with 13 bases between. The CDR3 DNA sequence: TGTGCCAGCAGCGGTAGCGGCCGGGAGCAGTACTTC. The encoded protein is CASSGSGREQYF.

V and J are TRBV7-8 and TRBJ2-2; no definite D call. The CDR3 is 12 amino acids. Germline loops: CDR1 SGHVS, CDR2 FQNEAQ. The V and J ends lost 5 bases and 5 bases respectively, with 6 bases between them. CDR3 residues: CASSRFTGELFF. In nucleotides, the CDR3 is TGTGCCAGCAGCCGTTTTACCGGGGAGCTGTTTTTT.

The V and J genes are TRBV6-6 and TRBJ1-5; no clear D. The CDR3 runs to 15 residues. Germline V gene lookup returns CDR1 MNHNY and CDR2 SVGAGI (reference sequence). The V gene lost 7 bases and the J gene lost 2 bases, with 15 bases spanning the gap. The DNA of the CDR3 is TGTGCCAGCACCCCCCCCAGGAGGGGCAATCAGCCCCAGCATTTT. This sequence encodes CASTPPRRGNQPQHF.

This sequence joins TRBV14 and TRBJ2-7; D may be TRBD1 (5 bases). Trimming left V 1 base short and J 3 bases short, with 13 bases between. CDR3 length: 15 residues. Germline loops: CDR1 SGHDN, CDR2 FVKESK. As DNA, the CDR3 is TGTGCCAGCAGCCAAGGAAGGGGAAGGAGCTACGAGCAGTACTTC. Its translation: CASSQGRGRSYEQYF.

The chain links TRBV28 to TRBJ2-7; no clear D. Per germline, CDR1 MDHEN and CDR2 SYDVKM. The CDR3 runs to 12 residues. Trimming took 6 bases from V and 4 from J, leaving 10 bases between them. The CDR3 bases are TGTGCCAGCAGCTCGAGGCTTTACGAGCAGTACTTC. As protein: CASSSRLYEQYF.

The chain has TRBV28 and TRBJ1-1; D unclear. The CDR3 sequence is 13 residues long. Germline V lookup: CDR1 MDHEN, CDR2 SYDVKM. V was cut by 1 base and J by 0 bases, with 3 bases left in between. In DNA form, the CDR3 reads TGTGCCAGCAGTTTATTCTTGAACACTGAAGCTTTCTTT. Translated: CASSLFLNTEAFF.

The gene calls are TRBV11-2 and TRBJ1-3; a weak D match, TRBD1 (5 bases). Deletions cut 5 bases from V and 0 bases from J, with 17 bases between. Germline assignment: CDR1 SGHAT and CDR2 FQNNGV. The CDR3 is 17 amino acids. This chain's CDR3 is CASSPGGPSISGNTIYF. DNA for the CDR3: TGTGCCAGCAGCCCCGGGGGACCGTCGATCTCTGGAAACACCATATATTTT.

The J gene is TRBJ2-7, the V gene TRBV12-2; no check of the table's D call, TRBD2, against the DNA was made. TRBV12-2 is reported as a pseudogene. The CDR3 consists of 13 residues. The CDR3 here is CARVRGENYEQYF. CDR3 coding DNA: TGTGCAAGGGTCCGGGGGGAGAACTACGAGCAGTACTTC.

V and J are TRBV5-1 and TRBJ1-1; no clear D gene. The CDR3 loop spans 14 amino acids. V was trimmed by 0 bases and J by 1 base, leaving 7 bases between them. From germline, CDR1 is SGHRS and CDR2 YFSETQ. The CDR3, as DNA: TGCGCCAGCAGCTTGGATCAGGCGAACACTGAAGCTTTCTTT. It encodes CASSLDQANTEAFF.

The V gene is TRBV16, the J gene TRBJ1-2; possibly TRBD1 for D (5 bases). The CDR3 covers 14 residues. The germline CDR1 and CDR2 sequences are KGHSY and FQNENV. Trimming pared 4 bases from V and 3 bases from J, leaving 12 bases between. The CDR3, as DNA: TGTGCCAGCAGCCCAGGGAGGGACGACTATGGCTACACCTTC. Encoded protein: CASSPGRDDYGYTF.

This chain uses TRBV9 with TRBJ1-4; TRBD1 is a possible D gene (5 bases). V was clipped by 2 bases and J by 8 bases, with 13 bases between them. The CDR3 totals 14 residues. Germline-derived CDR1 and CDR2 are SGDLS and YYNGEE. CDR3 protein: CASSVSGIGEKLFF. The CDR3 bases are TGTGCCAGCAGCGTCTCAGGGATTGGAGAAAAACTGTTTTTT.

This clone appeared once. This chain links TRBV13 with TRBJ1-1; 9 bases align to TRBD1. This CDR3 contains 12 residues. Germline V gene data show CDR1 as PRHDT and CDR2 as FYEKMQ (reference sequence). Germline trimming cut 5 bases from V and 9 bases from J; bases unmatched to any gene: 4. CDR3 DNA sequence: TGTGCCAGCAGCAACAGGGGGCCTAAAGCTTTCTTT. Translating gives CASSNRGPKAFF.

The chain carries TRBV2 and TRBJ2-7, with 7 nucleotides matching TRBD1. The CDR3 runs 13 residues. Germline V gives CDR1 SNHLY, CDR2 FYNNEI. The V segment lost 3 bases and the J segment 4 bases; nucleotides outside the gene matches: 3. CDR3 bases: TGTGCCAGCAGTGAGGGGGACAGATACGAGCAGTACTTC. As protein: CASSEGDRYEQYF.

The V call is TRBV19, the J call TRBJ2-2; D gene ambiguous. The germline CDR1 and CDR2 sequences are LNHDA and SQIVND (reference sequence). Trimming cost V 1 base and J 6 bases, with 6 bases left between them. The CDR3 runs 13 residues. CDR3 loop: CASSIGGSGELFF. The CDR3 DNA reads as TGTGCCAGTAGTATAGGAGGATCCGGGGAGCTGTTTTTT.

The chain has TRBV15 and TRBJ1-2; D ambiguous. Trimming left V 1 base short and J 1 base short, with 10 bases between. Germline assignment: CDR1 LNHNV and CDR2 YYDKDF (reference sequence). This CDR3 region has 15 residues. The CDR3 coding sequence is TGTGCCACCAGCAGAGCAAAGGCGGATAACTATGGCTACACCTTC. This translates into CATSRAKADNYGYTF.